The rows below give T cell receptor beta chains drawn from one sample of a study of CD8+CD57+ T cells in acquired aplastic anemia. Each CDR3 protein is one row after TCRdb ran MiXCR on the reads. The sample gives over 150,000 distinct CDR3 sequences, roughly 48% of which show up once; about 3% is in the top ten. The sample comprised sorted CD4+, CD8+, or CD8+CD57+ T cells (not recorded which) from PBMCs. These receptors were collected from a human donor with aplastic anemia. CDR3s include the opening cysteine and the closing phenylalanine or tryptophan. The D gene is left open where the match is weak. Size is omitted from some rows. Given values are once, few, many or a class for expanded clones.

>TRBV2|TRBJ1-6|-|-
TGTGCCAGCATTGAGGGCAGGGAAGCTTCACCCCTCCACTTT
CASIEGREASPLHF
>TRBV24-1|TRBJ2-3|-|many
TGTGCCACCAGGACGGACGGCACCACAGATACGCAGTATTTT
CATRTDGTTDTQYF
>TRBV9|TRBJ2-1|-|many
TGTGCCAGCAGTCCTAGGGGGTCCAGCTCCTACAATGAGCAGTTCTTC
CASSPRGSSSYNEQFF
>TRBV18|TRBJ2-7|TRBD1|-
TGTGCCAGCTCACCGGGGACAGGGTGGAACTACGAGCAGTACTTC
CASSPGTGWNYEQYF
>TRBV6-2/TRBV6-3|TRBJ1-5|TRBD1|many
TGTGCCAGCAGTTACCGCACAGGGGATAGCAATCAGCCCCAGCATTTT
CASSYRTGDSNQPQHF
>TRBV7-9|TRBJ1-1|-|-
TGTGCCAGCAGCCAACCCAGGGATGAAGCTTTCTTT
CASSQPRDEAFF
>TRBV30|TRBJ1-5|-|-
TGTGCCTGGAGTGGGGGAGGTAATCAGCCCCAGCATTTT
CAWSGGGNQPQHF
>TRBV6-2/TRBV6-3|TRBJ2-7|-|many
TGTGCCAGCGGGGATCGATACGAGCAGTACTTC
CASGDRYEQYF
>TRBV27|TRBJ2-7|TRBD2|many
TGTGCCAGCAGTTTGCGGGAGGACTACGAGCAGTACTTC
CASSLREDYEQYF
>TRBV5-6|TRBJ2-1|TRBD2|once
TGTGCCAGCAGCGTTAGCGGGAGGGCGGCTGAGCAGTTCTTC
CASSVSGRAAEQFF
>TRBV25-1|TRBJ2-5|TRBD1|-
TGTGCCAGCAGTGAGGGGACAGGGGGCTGGGAGACCCAGTACTTC
CASSEGTGGWETQYF
>TRBV10-3|TRBJ2-3|-|-
TGTGCCATCAAAGCAGGGGTGGATACGCAGTATTTT
CAIKAGVDTQYF
>TRBV29-1|TRBJ1-1|TRBD1|-
TGCAGCGCTAGAGGGGGCAGGGGTTACACTGAAGCTTTCTTT
CSARGGRGYTEAFF
>TRBV20-1|TRBJ2-5|-|-
TGCAGTGCTAGACGACAGCAAGAGACCCAGTACTTC
CSARRQQETQYF
>TRBV9|TRBJ2-2|TRBD1|many
TGTGCCAGCAGCGGGGGACAGGGTCATTTAACGAACACCGGGGAGCTGTTTTTT
CASSGGQGHLTNTGELFF
>TRBV28|TRBJ2-5|-|few
TGTGCCAGCACTCGACCTGGGCAGGGACAAGAGACCCAGTACTTC
CASTRPGQGQETQYF
>TRBV24-1|TRBJ2-7|-|-
TGTGCCACCAGTGATGTTGATGGGGCGGCTCCATCCGAGCAGTACTTC
CATSDVDGAAPSEQYF
>TRBV11-2|TRBJ2-7|-|many
TGTGCCAGCAGCTTAGATGGTACGATACGTACCTACGAGCAGTACTTC
CASSLDGTIRTYEQYF
>TRBV7-2|TRBJ2-5|TRBD1|-
TGTGCCAGCAGCCTAAAAAGGGGGCGCGGGGAGACCCAGTACTTC
CASSLKRGRGETQYF
>TRBV19|TRBJ1-1|-|many
TGTGCCAGTGGGAGTGACACTGAAGCTTTCTTT
CASGSDTEAFF
>TRBV24-1|TRBJ2-3|TRBD2|-
TGTGCCACCAGTGAGACTAGCGGGTGGGCCAGGGGGCAGTATTTT
CATSETSGWARGQYF
>TRBV12-3/TRBV12-4|TRBJ2-1|TRBD2|many
TGTGCCAGCAGTTTGCTAGCGGGACGGTATGAGCAGTTCTTC
CASSLLAGRYEQFF
>TRBV30|TRBJ1-4|-|few
TGTGCCTGGAGTCCAGTCCGGGAAAAACTGTTTTTT
CAWSPVREKLFF
>TRBV9|TRBJ1-5|-|many
TGTGCCAGCAGCGCTGGGTATAGCAATCAGCCCCAGCATTTT
CASSAGYSNQPQHF
>TRBV20-1|TRBJ2-7|TRBD2|-
TGCAGTGCTAGACGACCGGGACTAACGTCTTCCAACGAGCAGTACTTC
CSARRPGLTSSNEQYF
>TRBV7-9|TRBJ2-1|-|many
TGTGGGCCCGATCCCACCTACAATGAGCAGTTCTTC
CGPDPTYNEQFF
>TRBV29-1|TRBJ1-2|-|-
TGCAGCGTTGGACAATACTATGGCTACACCTTC
CSVGQYYGYTF
>TRBV5-1|TRBJ2-3|TRBD1|many
TGCGCCAGCAGCTTGTCTGGACAGGTGAGAGATACGCAGTATTTT
CASSLSGQVRDTQYF
>TRBV6-1|TRBJ1-2|-|few
TGTGCCAGCAGTCCAATCCCCGGGAGGCGGATCTATGGCTACACCTTC
CASSPIPGRRIYGYTF
>TRBV5-1|TRBJ2-3|-|many
TGCGCCAGCAGCTCCTCAGGGGCCCACACAGATACGCAGTATTTT
CASSSSGAHTDTQYF
>TRBV20-1|TRBJ2-1|TRBD2|-
TGCAGTGCCCCCGGTGGATTAGCGGGAGTTCCCTACAATGAGCAGTTCTTC
CSAPGGLAGVPYNEQFF
>TRBV24-1|TRBJ2-1|-|-
TGTGCCACCAGTGACTCGAGGTTCATGAGCTCCTACAATGAGCAGTTCTTC
CATSDSRFMSSYNEQFF
>TRBV20-1|TRBJ1-2|-|-
TGCAGTGCTAGGGCCCGGGGCTATAACTATGGCTACACCTTC
CSARARGYNYGYTF
>TRBV6-1|TRBJ2-3|-|-
TGTGCCAGCGTAGGGGATTACACATATACGCAGTATTTT
CASVGDYTYTQYF
>TRBV19|TRBJ2-2|TRBD2|many
TGTGCCAGTAGTATACGGGCCAGCGGGGGCGGGGAGCTGTTTTTT
CASSIRASGGGELFF
>TRBV13|TRBJ2-2|-|many
TGTGCCAGCAGCTTAGGGTATGGCGGGGAGCTGTTTTTT
CASSLGYGGELFF
>TRBV2|TRBJ1-6|-|-
TGTGCCAGCAGTGAGAGCTTTTATAATTCACCCCTCCACTTT
CASSESFYNSPLHF
>TRBV19|TRBJ2-1|-|many
TGTGCCAGTAGTCGACAGGTCGTTAGGGGAAATGAGCAGTTCTTC
CASSRQVVRGNEQFF
>TRBV5-5|TRBJ1-4|-|-
TGTGCCAGCAGCTTGGATGGATTCAGGGGCGTTAAAAAACTGTTTTTT
CASSLDGFRGVKKLFF
>TRBV10-3|TRBJ2-7|-|-
TGTGCCATCAGTGAGTACGGGACCGGCCTAGGCGAGCAGTACTTC
CAISEYGTGLGEQYF
>TRBV6-2/TRBV6-3|TRBJ2-5|TRBD1|many
TGTGCCAGCAGCCTAACCACAGGGGGCGAAGAGACCCAGTACTTC
CASSLTTGGEETQYF
>TRBV9|TRBJ1-1|-|-
TGTGCCAGCAGCGTAGGAGGCTTGGTTGGGGGGGATTCTGAAGCTTTCTTT
CASSVGGLVGGDSEAFF
>TRBV6-5|TRBJ2-3|-|many
TGTGCCAGCAGTTACGACAAGGCAAGCACAGATACGCAGTATTTT
CASSYDKASTDTQYF
>TRBV24-1|TRBJ2-7|-|-
TGTGCCACCAGTGAAGGGAGGCTGGACGAGCAGTACTTC
CATSEGRLDEQYF